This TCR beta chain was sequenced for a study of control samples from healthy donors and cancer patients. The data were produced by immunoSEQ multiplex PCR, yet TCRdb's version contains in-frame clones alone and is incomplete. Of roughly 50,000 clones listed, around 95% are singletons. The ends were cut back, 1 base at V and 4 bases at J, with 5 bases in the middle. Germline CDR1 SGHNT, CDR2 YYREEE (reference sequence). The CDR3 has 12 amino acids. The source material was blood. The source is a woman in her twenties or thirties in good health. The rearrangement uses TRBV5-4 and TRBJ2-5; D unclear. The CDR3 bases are TGTGCCAGCAGCTTGCCTGGAGAGACCCAGTACTTC. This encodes CASSLPGETQYF.